This TCR beta chain is from a study of T cells in Graves' hyperthyroidism and ophthalmopathy. This clonotype was observed many times. The CDR3 regions of TCR beta were amplified from RNA transcripts. HTBI primers were used for first-round RT-PCR of the TCR CDR3. Each CDR3 protein is one row after TCRdb ran MiXCR on the multiplex PCR reads. This sample has 550,000 to 600,000 distinct CDR3 sequences, with roughly 50% found just once. The source of this sequence is an adult woman with Graves' disease, either hyperthyroidism or ophthalmopathy (not recorded which). Source material: peripheral blood or thyroid tissue (not recorded which).

CDR3 DNA sequence: TGCGCCAGCAGCTTGGGCTTCGGGGTCAATGAAAAACTGTTTTTT. Translation gives CASSLGFGVNEKLFF. The chain is built from TRBV5-1 and TRBJ1-4, with unresolved D. Germline V gene sequence: CDR1 SGHRS, CDR2 YFSETQ. This CDR3 spans 15 amino acids. Trimming took off 0 bases at V and 5 bases at J, with 11 bases between the two ends.